These 7 T cell receptor beta chains were sequenced from one sample in a study of T cell responses to AZD1222 COVID-19 vaccine. The data were produced by immunoSEQ multiplex PCR, yet TCRdb's version contains in-frame clones alone and is incomplete. Here the sample spans some 280,000 clones, around 93% being singletons. The sequencing used peripheral blood, collected 28 days after the second AZD1222 dose. The receptor set was obtained from an adult who received the AZD1222 COVID-19 vaccine.

This chain connects TRBV5-4 to TRBJ2-7; no clear D gene. With 0 bases removed from V and 0 bases from J, the gap between germline ends came to 10 bases. The CDR3 is 15 residues long. From germline, CDR1 is SGHNT and CDR2 YYREEE (reference sequence). CDR3 coding DNA: TGTGCCAGCAGCTTGGTGTCATCAAACTCCTACGAGCAGTACTTC. Translated: CASSLVSSNSYEQYF.

V gene TRBV9 combines with J gene TRBJ2-5; a possible D gene is TRBD1 (6 bases). The CDR3 has 13 residues. The V gene's germline CDR1 is SGDLS and CDR2 YYNGEE. Trimming left V 0 bases short and J 7 bases short, with 10 bases between. CDR3 nucleotides: TGTGCCAGCAGCGTAGTCCCACAGGGGACCCAGTACTTC. Amino acids: CASSVVPQGTQYF.

A single count supports this clone. The rearrangement links TRBV4-1 to TRBJ1-6; D call uncertain. V was cut by 2 bases and J by 0 bases, with 17 bases left in between. The CDR3 totals 19 residues. Germline-derived CDR1 and CDR2 are MGHRA and YSYEKL. Here the CDR3 DNA reads TGCGCCAGCAGCCAATTTCTGGGCTTGGGGAGCTCCTATAATTCACCCCTCCACTTT. Translation gives CASSQFLGLGSSYNSPLHF.

The chain is built from TRBV9 and TRBJ2-1; 11 nucleotides agree with TRBD2. Germline V lookup: CDR1 SGDLS, CDR2 YYNGEE. V shed 7 bases and J 5 bases; nucleotides not matched to a gene: 8. The CDR3 length is 15 residues. The CDR3 region is CASCRGSGRDNEQFF. The CDR3 DNA reads TGTGCCAGCTGTCGAGGTAGCGGGAGGGACAATGAGCAGTTCTTC. The full variable domain, completed using reference TRBV9 and TRBJ2-1, is DSGVTQTPKHLITATGQRVTLRCSPRSGDLSVYWYQQSLDQGLQFLIQYYNGEERAKGNILERFSAQQFPDLHSELNLSSLELGDSALYFCASCRGSGRDNEQFFGPGTRLTVL.

The rearrangement joins TRBV3-1 (or the pseudogene TRBV3-2) to TRBJ2-3, with 8 bases identical to TRBD1. CDR1 is LGHDT and CDR2 is YNNKEL in the germline V gene (reference sequence). The CDR3 totals 14 residues. After removal of 5 bases from V and 3 bases from J, the junction contained 4 bases not matched to a gene. Here the CDR3 DNA reads TGTGCCAGCAGCGAATGGGACAGGACAGATACGCAGTATTTT. Its translation is CASSEWDRTDTQYF.

The CDR3 region has the DNA TGTGCCAGCAGCTCCGGGACAGGCACCATATATTTT. This encodes CASSSGTGTIYF. This chain links TRBV12-3 or TRBV12-4 with TRBJ1-3; 8 bases fit TRBD1. J gave up 9 bases and V 6 bases, and 4 bases lay outside the gene matches. CDR3 length: 12 amino acids.

The rearrangement joins TRBV20-1 to TRBJ2-1, with unresolved D. V shed 3 bases and J shed 10 bases, with 10 bases lying between them. The CDR3 has 11 amino acids. The germline gives CDR1 DFQATT, CDR2 SNEGSKA (reference sequence). CDR3 loop: CSARPRKEQFF. Here the CDR3 DNA reads TGCAGTGCTAGGCCTAGGAAGGAGCAGTTCTTC.